This paragraph reports one TCR beta chain. Its antigen is not identified. This entry is derived from a study of cytomegalovirus exposure and HLA in healthy donors. Study-level points and caveats: The authors later found HLA-associated TCR beta chains more clonally expanded than equally common others.

Regarding donors, all were healthy bone marrow donors. Though probably carrying unrecorded immune exposures, donors were nominally healthy at sampling. The PCR was carried out with 60 Vbeta primers and 13 Jbeta primers. The method was immunoSEQ multiplex PCR; TCRdb's version includes in-frame clones alone and lacks a portion of them. The sample records tens of thousands of clones, around 80% being singletons. The sequenced material came from PBMCs. The TCR originated in a male donor in good health and CMV-seropositive.

This CDR3 is CASTPTLGQGAYNEQFF. For the CDR3, the DNA is TGTGCCAGCACCCCAACGCTAGGTCAGGGGGCCTACAATGAGCAGTTCTTC. This chain joins TRBV27 and TRBJ2-1; 7 bases map to TRBD1. The ends lost 7 bases at V and 2 bases at J; junction bases unmatched: 14. The CDR3 length is 17 residues. Looked up from germline, CDR1 is MNHEY and CDR2 is SMNVEV (reference sequence).